A selection of T cell receptor beta chains follows, all from one sample in a study of response to subunit inactivated influenza vaccine. TCRdb reprocessed the RT-PCR reads with MiXCR, giving one entry per CDR3 protein. The table has approximately 500,000 distinct CDR3 sequences, around 21% seen once; the top ten hold about 2.8%. This sample also belongs to another study, concerning T cells expressing NK-cell markers.

Sequenced here: CD4+ T cells sorted from PBMCs, sampled 11 to 12 days after vaccination. The receptors derive from a man aged 45-60 years who received an inactivated influenza vaccine. Both conserved end residues are part of each CDR3. The D gene is left open where the match is weak. For some rows the clone size is stated as once, few or many, or as a class when expanded; others skip it.

j_call v_call d_call cdr3_length clone_size cdr3_nt cdr3_aa
TRBJ1-5 TRBV5-5 . 15 . TGTGCCAGCAGCTTTGGCACCCTTTTCAATCAGCCCCAGCATTTT CASSFGTLFNQPQHF
TRBJ2-1 TRBV5-1 . 14 . TGCGCCAGCAGCTTGGAGGCTAGTAACTATGAGCAGTTCTTC CASSLEASNYEQFF
TRBJ2-4 TRBV7-2 TRBD1 12 . TGTGCCAGCAGCTTTGACAGGGGCGAGAGGTACTTC CASSFDRGERYF
TRBJ2-5 TRBV20-1 TRBD1 15 . TGCAGTGCGGGGGACAGGGGTTGGTACCAAGAGACCCAGTACTTC CSAGDRGWYQETQYF
TRBJ2-3 TRBV11-3 . 15 many TGTGCCAGCAGCTTAGATCAGGGCCGCACAGATACGCAGTATTTT CASSLDQGRTDTQYF
TRBJ1-2 TRBV5-1 TRBD1 16 . TGCGCCAGCTCTGATTACGGACAGGGGGCCAACAATGGCTACACCTTC CASSDYGQGANNGYTF
TRBJ1-1 TRBV20-1 . 15 once TGCAGTGCTAGAGTAACAGGGATCTCCCGCACTGAAGCTTTCTTT CSARVTGISRTEAFF
TRBJ2-3 TRBV24-1 . 16 few TGTGCCACCAGTGACCCCGGGACTGACCGCACAGATACGCAGTATTTT CATSDPGTDRTDTQYF
TRBJ1-1 TRBV10-1 . 17 few TGCGCCAGCAGTGAGTCGCCGGAGGGGAGCAGGGAGGGTGAAGCTTTCTTT CASSESPEGSREGEAFF
TRBJ2-1 TRBV6-1 . 15 few TGTGCCACTACGAAAGCAACGGGACAATACAATGAGCAGTTCTTC CATTKATGQYNEQFF
TRBJ2-2 TRBV27 TRBD2 15 . TGTGCCAGCAGTTCGCACCTCGCTCTAGCGGGGGGGCTGTTTTTT CASSSHLALAGGLFF
TRBJ2-7 TRBV11-2 TRBD2 15 . TGTGCCAGCAGCCCCCGGACTAGCGGGGCCTACGAGCAGTACTTC CASSPRTSGAYEQYF
TRBJ2-5 TRBV29-1 . 16 few TGCAGCGCACGAGATAAGATCGGACAAGTGCAAGAGACCCAGTACTTC CSARDKIGQVQETQYF
TRBJ2-7 TRBV12-3/TRBV12-4 . 15 . TGTGCCAGCAGTTTAGGTCAGTTAAGCTCCTACGAGCAGTACTTC CASSLGQLSSYEQYF
TRBJ1-1 TRBV28 . 15 . TGTGCCAGCAGTTTAACCCCGGCGAAAGGGACTGAAGCTTTCTTT CASSLTPAKGTEAFF
TRBJ2-6 TRBV9 . 16 . TGTGCCAGCAGCGTAGAGGGGAACTCTGGGGCCAACGTCCTGACTTTC CASSVEGNSGANVLTF
TRBJ2-1 TRBV5-1 TRBD1 16 many TGCGCCAGCAGCTTGGAGGGGACAGGGGTCTACAATGAGCAGTTCTTC CASSLEGTGVYNEQFF
TRBJ2-3 TRBV6-1 . 16 . TGTGCCAGCAGTGAATGGGGGGACCTAAGCAATCAGCCCCAGTATTTT CASSEWGDLSNQPQYF
TRBJ1-4 TRBV5-1 TRBD1 15 few TGCGCCAGCAGCTTGCAAGGACAGGGATACGAAAAACTGTTTTTT CASSLQGQGYEKLFF
TRBJ1-2 TRBV27 TRBD1 14 . TGTGCCAGCAGTGACAGGGGGCCTTGGTATGGCTACACCTTC CASSDRGPWYGYTF
TRBJ2-2 TRBV2 TRBD1 16 . TGTGCCAGCAGTGAACAGGGGGTATCGAACACCGGGGAGCTGTTTTTT CASSEQGVSNTGELFF
TRBJ1-1 TRBV7-9 TRBD1 16 many TGTGCCAGCAGCCGTAGTTCCGGGACAGGGGGCACTGAAGCTTTCTTT CASSRSSGTGGTEAFF
TRBJ2-5 TRBV6-2/TRBV6-3 . 15 . TGTGCCAGCAGCCCAGCCTCGGGGGGCGGCGAGACCCAGTACTTC CASSPASGGGETQYF
TRBJ2-7 TRBV20-1 . 13 once TGCAGTGCTAGGACAGGTGACTCCTACGAGCAGTACTTC CSARTGDSYEQYF
TRBJ1-1 TRBV5-5 . 13 . TGTGCCAGCAGCTTTAATCCGAACACTGAAGCTTTCTTT CASSFNPNTEAFF
TRBJ1-6 TRBV6-2/TRBV6-3 . 15 few TGTGCCAGCAGTTACCGACAGAGAGGGATCCAACCCCTCCACTTT CASSYRQRGIQPLHF
TRBJ2-3 TRBV5-1 . 14 few TGCGCCAGCACCCTAGGGGGGGACACAGATACGCAGTATTTT CASTLGGDTDTQYF
TRBJ2-2 TRBV5-6 . 13 many TGTGCCAGCAGCCTCCTAGGAAGCGGGGAGCTGTTTTTT CASSLLGSGELFF
TRBJ1-3 TRBV7-9 . 14 . TGTGCCAGCAGCCATATCGTAGGGCACCGGACCATATATTTT CASSHIVGHRTIYF
TRBJ1-6 TRBV4-2 . 15 few TGTGCCAGCAGCCAAGAGGTGGGGAGCGAGACACCCCTCCACTTT CASSQEVGSETPLHF
TRBJ1-5 TRBV12-3/TRBV12-4 . 14 many TGTGCCAGCAGCTTGGATAATAGCAATCAGCCCCAGCATTTT CASSLDNSNQPQHF
TRBJ2-7 TRBV12-3/TRBV12-4 . 14 few TGTGCCAGCAGTTTAGCGGGAGTCGGCGCCGAGCAGTACTTC CASSLAGVGAEQYF
TRBJ1-6 TRBV7-9 TRBD1 12 . TGTGCCAGCAGCTCTGACAGGGGACCCCTCCACTTT CASSSDRGPLHF
TRBJ2-7 TRBV28 . 14 . TGTGCCAGCACTAAAGGGGGGGCGATTTACGAGCAGTACTTC CASTKGGAIYEQYF
TRBJ2-7 TRBV30 . 14 once TGTGCCTGGAGTTCTTCCGGACCCTCCTACGAGCAGTACTTC CAWSSSGPSYEQYF
TRBJ1-1 TRBV5-1 TRBD1 14 . TGCGCCAGCAGGGCGACAGGGGGTTCCACTGAAGCTTTCTTT CASRATGGSTEAFF
TRBJ1-4 TRBV3-1 . 13 . TGTGCCAGCAGCGTCGGGTTTAATGAAAAACTGTTTTTT CASSVGFNEKLFF
TRBJ2-5 TRBV5-4 TRBD1 14 . TGTGCCAGCAGGCCCGGGACAGGGGAAGAGACCCAGTACTTC CASRPGTGEETQYF
TRBJ1-2 TRBV6-1 . 15 few TGTGCCAGCAGTGCGTCGACAGGCGCCCTCTATGGCTACACCTTC CASSASTGALYGYTF
TRBJ1-6 TRBV10-3 . 14 . TGTGCCATCAGTGATCCGCCAGGGAATTCACCCCTCCACTTT CAISDPPGNSPLHF